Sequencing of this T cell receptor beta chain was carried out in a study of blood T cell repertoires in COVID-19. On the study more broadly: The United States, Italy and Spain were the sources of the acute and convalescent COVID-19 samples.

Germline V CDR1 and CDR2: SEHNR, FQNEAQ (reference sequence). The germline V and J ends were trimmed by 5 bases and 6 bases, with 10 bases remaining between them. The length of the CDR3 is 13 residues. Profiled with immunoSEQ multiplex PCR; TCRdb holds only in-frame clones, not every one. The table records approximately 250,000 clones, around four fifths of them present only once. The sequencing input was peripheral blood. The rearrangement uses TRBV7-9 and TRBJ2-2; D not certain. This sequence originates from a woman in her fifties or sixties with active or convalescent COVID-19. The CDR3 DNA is TGTGCCAGCAGCCCCCCAGGCTCCGGGGAGCTGTTTTTT. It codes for CASSPPGSGELFF.